The following is a T cell receptor (beta chain) sequence with its context. Its antigen is not known. This CDR3 is built from 15 residues. V was pared by 2 bases and J by 10 bases, with 16 bases between. Germline-derived CDR1 and CDR2 are SGHDT and YYEEEE. The sample comes from a study of cytomegalovirus exposure and HLA in healthy donors. Study-level information: A prior study identified just under 120 million unique TCR beta sequences from 150 million to 200 million T cells.

The PCR had 60 Vbeta and 13 Jbeta primers. Some clones are missing from TCRdb's copy, which holds only in-frame ones; the method was immunoSEQ multiplex PCR. This table has approximately 100,000 clones, 60% to 85% appearing once. General observations from the study: Among donors in an Asian-associated ancestry cluster, a later analysis reportedly found fewer N-insertions than the roughly 700-donor mean. In a later analysis, specific HLA alleles were associated with 15,000 to 20,000 TCR beta sequences at a 0.05 false discovery rate.

The chain recombines TRBV5-6 with TRBJ1-6; D gene ambiguous. This clonotype originated in a man aged 50 or older in good health and CMV-seronegative. Sequencing input: PBMCs. The CDR3 loop reads CASSFMVGGGSPLHF. The CDR3 nucleotides are TGTGCCAGCAGCTTTATGGTAGGCGGTGGATCACCCCTCCACTTT.